This T cell receptor beta chain was profiled in a study of cytomegalovirus exposure and HLA in healthy donors. The length of the CDR3 is 17 residues. Looked up from germline, CDR1 is SGHRS and CDR2 is YFSETQ. The ends lost 4 bases at V and 10 bases at J; junction bases unmatched: 14. At sampling all donors were nominally healthy, likely with unrecorded immune exposures. PCR amplification relied on 60 Vbeta primers (plus 13 Jbeta primers). Generated by immunoSEQ multiplex PCR, the TCRdb table keeps only in-frame clones and is missing some. Of tens of thousands of clones in the sample, approximately 70% were seen once.

Material for sequencing was PBMCs. The clonotype originates from a middle-aged man in good health and CMV-seronegative. J is TRBJ2-1 and V is TRBV5-1; 13 nucleotides match TRBD2. CDR3 in amino acids: CASSASTLAGGPEEQFF. For the CDR3, the DNA is TGCGCCAGCAGCGCCTCAACACTAGCGGGGGGGCCGGAGGAGCAGTTCTTC.